This T cell receptor (beta chain) was obtained from a study of T cells in Graves' hyperthyroidism and ophthalmopathy. Whole-study context: Prior to any treatment, at the point of initial diagnosis, peripheral blood was collected. Study findings and constraints: Most thyroid-expanded clonotypes above 0.001 were also found in blood. Stable hyperthyroidism and ophthalmopathy were separated using 13 V-J signatures.

At least ten counts were recorded for this clonotype. What it recognizes is unknown. The CDR3 covers 14 residues. Per germline, CDR1 SGHVS and CDR2 FNYEAQ. J gave up 8 bases and V 7 bases, and 13 bases lay outside the gene matches. Template material for amplifying TCR beta CDR3 regions consisted of RNA transcripts. With the HTBI primer set, the TCR CDR3 went through a first round of RT-PCR. MiXCR was run by TCRdb on the multiplex PCR reads, yielding one entry per CDR3 protein. This sample has about 400,000 distinct CDR3 sequences, with roughly an eighth found just once. The sample consisted of blood. The chain couples TRBV7-6 to TRBJ1-1; 7 nucleotides align to TRBD1. The sequence was obtained from a woman under 30 with Graves' hyperthyroidism. Here the CDR3 reads CASIQEAGGGEAFF. The CDR3 DNA reads TGTGCCAGCATCCAGGAGGCAGGGGGGGGCGAAGCTTTCTTT.